The 11 T cell receptor beta chains presented below share a single source sample, sequenced in a study of T cell responses to AZD1222 COVID-19 vaccine (dated by TCRdb to the early 2020s). The library was made by the immunoSEQ multiplex PCR assay. TCRdb took this table from immuneACCESS and kept in-frame rearrangements with V and J called. Such tables lack part of the clones; where checked against another copy, unresolved V genes explain under half of the gap, and the rest is unexplained. A total of fewer than 150,000 clones appear in this sample, approximately 90% of them only once. Of the sample, approximately 1.5% is held by the ten largest clones. Reading the label with the study, this specimen's time point is: baseline before first vaccination. The starting material was peripheral blood, obtained on day 0 of AZD1222 vaccination. Receptors were obtained from an adult in good health.

V is TRBV7-3 and J is TRBJ2-3, with D maybe TRBD1 (6 bases). Germline V gene lookup returns CDR1 SGHTA and CDR2 FQGTGA. The length of the CDR3 is 15 residues. V was shortened by 3 bases and J by 3 bases, with 13 bases between the two germline ends. CDR3 DNA sequence: TGTGCCAGCAGCTTCAGGGGATATCCAACAGATACGCAGTATTTT. Translating it yields CASSFRGYPTDTQYF.

This chain connects TRBV29-1 to TRBJ1-2; 8 nucleotides agree with TRBD1. Germline V CDR1 and CDR2: SQVTM, ANQGSEA. After removal of 3 bases from V and 6 bases from J, the junction contained 12 bases not matched to a gene. This CDR3 has 15 residues. This chain's CDR3 is CSVDLTGAGVDGYTF. CDR3 coding DNA: TGCAGCGTTGATCTGACAGGGGCCGGCGTTGATGGCTACACCTTC.

This clone occurred a few times. The genes are TRBV7-9 and TRBJ1-1, with D perhaps matching TRBD1 (5 bases). Trimming cost V 1 base and J 5 bases, with 11 bases left between them. The CDR3 spans 14 residues. Germline CDR1 is SEHNR and CDR2 is FQNEAQ (reference sequence). The CDR3 nucleotides read TGTGCCAGCAGCTTAGGTAGGGGAGGGACTGAAGCTTTCTTT. Protein sequence: CASSLGRGGTEAFF.

The rearrangement uses TRBV3-1 (or the pseudogene TRBV3-2) and TRBJ1-4, with D perhaps matching TRBD1 (5 bases). V lost 3 bases to trimming and J lost 7 bases, with 12 bases between them. Germline assignment: CDR1 LGHDT and CDR2 YNNKEL (reference sequence). The CDR3 covers 14 residues. DNA of the CDR3: TGTGCCAGCAGCCAGGGGTGGGGGACTGAAAAACTGTTTTTT. This codes for CASSQGWGTEKLFF.

V gene TRBV12-3 or TRBV12-4 combines with J gene TRBJ1-2, with a tentative D call TRBD1 (5 bases). This CDR3 is 13 amino acids long. V was clipped by 5 bases and J by 6 bases, with 13 bases between them. DNA for the CDR3: TGTGCCAGCAGTCGTTCAGGGAGTGATGGCTACACCTTC. It translates to CASSRSGSDGYTF.

This chain joins TRBV5-1 and TRBJ2-2; D remains ambiguous. The germline gives CDR1 SGHRS, CDR2 YFSETQ. CDR3 length: 12 residues. With 0 bases removed from V and 6 bases from J, the gap between germline ends came to 3 bases. CDR3 region: CASSLVPGELFF. The CDR3 coding sequence is TGCGCCAGCAGCTTGGTCCCCGGGGAGCTGTTTTTT.

The chain recombines TRBV2 with TRBJ1-6; 11 nucleotides align to TRBD1. The CDR3 length is 14 residues. Germline values: CDR1 SNHLY, CDR2 FYNNEI. V gave up 7 bases and J gave up 10 bases; unmatched junction bases: 6. The CDR3 nucleotides are TGTGCCAGCAATGCCGGACAGGGGGCCTCACCCCTCCACTTT. Translation: CASNAGQGASPLHF.

J is TRBJ2-3 and V is TRBV7-2, with D perhaps TRBD1 or TRBD2 (6 bases each). CDR1 is SGHTA, CDR2 FQGNSA, per germline. There are 14 residues in the CDR3. The ends were cut back, 5 bases at V and 4 bases at J, with 13 bases in the middle. The DNA for the CDR3 is TGTGCCAGCAGCAAGGGGGGTAGCGCAGATACGCAGTATTTT. Its protein product is CASSKGGSADTQYF.

V and J are TRBV5-1 and TRBJ2-7; 8 nucleotides line up with TRBD1. The germline V gene encodes CDR1 SGHRS and CDR2 YFSETQ. The CDR3 is 12 amino acids. V gave up 7 bases and J gave up 6 bases; unmatched junction bases: 6. The CDR3 reads CASRTGNGEQYF. DNA for the CDR3: TGCGCCAGCCGGACAGGGAATGGCGAGCAGTACTTC.

This clone has a handful of counts. The V and J genes are TRBV10-2 and TRBJ2-3; a weak D match, TRBD1 (6 bases). Looked up from germline, CDR1 is WSHSY and CDR2 is SAAADI. The length of the CDR3 is 13 residues. V lost 6 bases and J lost 3, with 10 bases in between. This CDR3 is CASRGARTDTQYF. The CDR3 DNA reads TGCGCCAGCAGGGGGGCTCGGACAGATACGCAGTATTTT.

This clone has only a few counts. The rearrangement uses TRBV18 and TRBJ2-5; the match to TRBD1 covers 7 bases. V shed 2 bases and J 2 bases; nucleotides not matched to a gene: 2. CDR3 length: 14 amino acids. Germline CDR1 and CDR2: KGHSH and LQKENI. The CDR3 bases are TGTGCCAGCTCACCAGGGACAGCGCAAGAGACCCAGTACTTC. This gives the protein CASSPGTAQETQYF.